Listed here are 30 T cell receptor beta chains from one sample, sequenced in a study of T cell repertoires in aging, cancer and after chemotherapy. Rearranged V-D-J TRB sequences were amplified with a mixed TRB-A/B primer pool. TCRdb passed the multiplex PCR reads through MiXCR, listing each CDR3 protein once. The sample includes under 7,000 distinct CDR3 sequences, roughly a fifth of them seen just once. The template was genomic DNA from peripheral blood, not RNA. The sequenced material came from blood. The source is a human donor with a blood cancer.

As for this clonotype: One end of the junction varies from germline; a read error may be responsible. The V call is TRBV7-6, the J call TRBJ1-1, with no clear D. CDR1 and CDR2 from the germline V gene are SGHVS and FNYEAQ. The CDR3 is made up of 13 amino acids. This CDR3 reads CASSTSENTEAFF. The CDR3 coding sequence is TGTGCTAGCAGCACCTCGGAGAACACTGAAGCTTTCTTT.

The chain uses TRBV4-2 and TRBJ2-1; possibly TRBD2 for D (5 bases). Trimming cost V 1 base and J 3 bases, with 7 bases left between them. Germline CDR1 reads LGHNA; CDR2 reads YNFKEQ. This CDR3 region has 14 residues. CDR3 amino acids: CASSQAGVYNEQFF. In DNA, the CDR3 is TGTGCCAGCAGCCAAGCCGGGGTCTACAATGAGCAGTTCTTC.

The genes are TRBV6-5 and TRBJ2-1, with 13 bases lining up with TRBD2. The germline V gene has CDR1 MNHEY and CDR2 SVGAGI. The CDR3 covers 15 residues. Trimming took 6 bases from V and 8 from J; bases not matched to a gene: 7. The DNA for the CDR3 is TGTGCCAGCAGCCTCTCGACTAGCGGGGGGCATGAGCAGTTCTTC. This encodes CASSLSTSGGHEQFF.

This clonotype was observed a handful of times. This chain uses TRBV20-1 with TRBJ1-1, with 7 positions matching TRBD1. The length of the CDR3 is 14 residues. V shed 2 bases, J shed 3 bases, and the junction held 6 bases outside the gene matches. Germline lookup yields CDR1 DFQATT and CDR2 SNEGSKA (reference sequence). CDR3 nucleotide sequence: TGCAGTGCTAGATTCCCGACAGGGCACACTGAAGCTTTCTTT. Its protein product is CSARFPTGHTEAFF.

This clonotype is medium-sized by share. CDR3 region: CASSRQGADTEAFF. The DNA of the CDR3 is TGTGCCAGCAGCCGACAGGGGGCCGACACTGAAGCTTTCTTT. J is TRBJ1-1 and V is TRBV7-6; 10 bases map to TRBD1. CDR1 is SGHVS, CDR2 FNYEAQ, per germline. J gave up 3 bases and V 5 bases, and 3 bases lay outside the gene matches. This CDR3 region has 14 residues.

This clonotype was recorded a few times. The DNA for the CDR3 is TGCAGTGGAGGCGGGGGGAGCTCCTACAATGAGCAGTTCTTC. Amino acids: CSGGGGSSYNEQFF. V and J are TRBV20-1 and TRBJ2-1; 8 nucleotides align to TRBD2. V shed 7 bases, J shed 0 bases, and the junction held 5 bases outside the gene matches. CDR1 is DFQATT and CDR2 is SNEGSKA in the germline V gene (reference sequence). This CDR3 has 14 residues.

This clonotype counts as medium-sized. The J gene is TRBJ2-2, the V gene TRBV13; D is undetermined. The CDR3 loop spans 17 amino acids. Trimming left V 1 base short and J 0 bases short, with 12 bases between. The V gene's germline CDR1 is PRHDT and CDR2 FYEKMQ (reference sequence). The CDR3 DNA follows: TGTGCCAGCAGCTTAGTAATCGGAACCGCGAACACCGGGGAGCTGTTTTTT. This gives the protein CASSLVIGTANTGELFF.

By proportion, this clonotype is medium-sized. The chain links TRBV29-1 to TRBJ2-7, with TRBD2 matching over 9 bases. Per germline, CDR1 SQVTM and CDR2 ANQGSEA. V lost 4 bases, J lost 2 bases, and 9 bases stayed unmatched. CDR3 size: 15 residues. CDR3 amino acids: CSVAASGVSTYEQYF. CDR3 coding DNA: TGCAGCGTTGCAGCTAGCGGGGTTTCTACCTACGAGCAGTACTTC.

This clonotype came up a few times. This chain links TRBV14 with TRBJ2-1; 7 bases match TRBD2. The V gene end was trimmed by 2 bases and the J gene end by 6 bases; junction bases not matched to a gene: 1. Germline lookup yields CDR1 SGHDN and CDR2 FVKESK. This CDR3 is 13 amino acids long. The CDR3 coding sequence is TGTGCCAGCAGCCAAACTAGCGTCAATGAGCAGTTCTTC. It encodes CASSQTSVNEQFF.

Judged by abundance, this clonotype is medium-sized. This chain joins TRBV6-1 and TRBJ2-7, with D possibly being TRBD1 (5 bases). Deletions cut 1 base from V and 4 bases from J, with 14 bases between. The germline V gene has CDR1 MNHNS and CDR2 SASEGT. The CDR3 is 15 residues long. CDR3 region: CASSEGGHGVYEQYF. CDR3 DNA sequence: TGTGCCAGCAGTGAAGGAGGACACGGCGTATACGAGCAGTACTTC.

Regarding this clonotype: A much larger clone lies one base from this, so it may be a read error. The CDR3: CVSSLAGHKDTGELFF. The CDR3, as DNA: TGTGTCAGCAGCTTGGCCGGACACAAAGACACCGGGGAGCTGTTTTTT. The V gene is TRBV5-4, the J gene TRBJ2-2, with TRBD1 as a possible D gene (5 bases). CDR1 and CDR2 (germline): SGHNT, YYREEE (reference sequence). The CDR3 is 16 amino acids.

For this clonotype: One end of the junction is discordant with germline, which a read error may explain. The CDR3 DNA is TGTGCCAGCAGCTTGTTATCTATCGGGTACGAGCGGTTCTTC. This gives the protein CASSLLSIGYERFF. The chain has TRBV5-4 and TRBJ2-1; no reliable D call. This CDR3 has 14 residues. CDR1 is SGHNT and CDR2 is YYREEE in the germline V gene (reference sequence).

This clonotype is labeled medium-sized. This chain uses TRBV11-1 with TRBJ2-1; D remains ambiguous. V lost 0 bases to trimming and J lost 3 bases, with 9 bases between them. This CDR3 contains 15 residues. From germline, CDR1 is SGHAT and CDR2 FQDESV (reference sequence). The CDR3 reads CASSLAGWRYNEQFF. CDR3 in DNA: TGTGCCAGCAGCTTAGCGGGGTGGCGCTACAATGAGCAGTTCTTC.

V usage is TRBV28 and J usage is TRBJ1-1, with 8 bases identical to TRBD1. CDR1 is MDHEN and CDR2 is SYDVKM in the germline V gene. The V gene end was trimmed by 3 bases and the J gene end by 4 bases; junction bases not matched to a gene: 13. The CDR3 contains 17 residues. The chain's CDR3 is CASSLSGTGWDGTEAFF. The DNA for the CDR3 is TGTGCCAGCAGTTTGTCCGGGACAGGATGGGATGGCACTGAAGCTTTCTTT.

Judged by abundance, this clonotype is medium-sized. The chain recombines TRBV7-2 with TRBJ2-1; TRBD1 matches 10 bases. Germline values: CDR1 SGHTA, CDR2 FQGNSA. V shed 2 bases and J 7 bases; nucleotides not matched to a gene: 5. The CDR3 contains 15 residues. The CDR3 sequence: CASSLRGTGANEQFF. DNA of the CDR3: TGTGCCAGCAGCTTACGTGGGACAGGGGCAAATGAGCAGTTCTTC. Drawing the rest from reference TRBV7-2 and TRBJ2-1, the complete variable domain is GAGVSQSPSNKVTEKGKDVELRCDPISGHTALYWYRQSLGQGLEFLIYFQGNSAPDKSGLPSDRFSAERTGGSVSTLTIQRTQQEDSAVYLCASSLRGTGANEQFFGPGTRLTVL.

Note on this clonotype: A single base separates this from a much larger clone, so it may be a read error. The genes are TRBV6-5 and TRBJ2-1; TRBD2 matches 11 bases. The junction had 13 bases not matched to a gene; V was cut back by 5 bases and J by 7 bases. Germline CDR1 is MNHEY and CDR2 is SVGAGI. The CDR3 runs to 17 residues. The CDR3, as DNA: TGTGCCAGCAGTCACGGAAAGACTAGCGGGATGGGGAATGAGCAGTTCTTC. Translated: CASSHGKTSGMGNEQFF.

This rearrangement joins TRBV30 to TRBJ1-2; 8 nucleotides agree with TRBD1. CDR1 and CDR2 (germline): GTSNPN, SVGIG (reference sequence). Germline trimming cut 1 base from V and 6 bases from J; bases unmatched to any gene: 10. This CDR3 region has 15 residues. CDR3 DNA sequence: TGTGCCTGGAGTGAGATCGGACAGGGCGGTAATGGCTACACCTTC. Encoded protein: CAWSEIGQGGNGYTF.

V and J are TRBV28 and TRBJ2-3; D might be TRBD2 (7 bases). Trimming removed 10 bases at V and 5 bases at J, with 19 bases between. The CDR3 has 14 residues. The germline gives CDR1 MDHEN, CDR2 SYDVKM. The CDR3 coding sequence is TGTGCCATGGGAGGGGGAGTGGGATTAGATACGCAGTATTTT. Translation gives CAMGGGVGLDTQYF.

Sample share makes this clonotype medium-sized (0.01 to 0.1%). This chain links TRBV15 with TRBJ1-3; no definite D call. Trimming removed 5 bases from V and 2 bases from J, with 13 bases in between. Germline V CDR1 and CDR2: LNHNV, YYDKDF (reference sequence). The CDR3 spans 15 residues. The CDR3 DNA is TGTGCCACCAGCCAACTAGGTACTACTGGAAACACCATATATTTT. Translating gives CATSQLGTTGNTIYF.

CDR3 DNA: TGTGCCAGCAGTTCGGGGGGGGGGAGGTCCTACAATGAGCAGTTCTTC. This encodes CASSSGGGRSYNEQFF. This chain joins TRBV27 and TRBJ2-1, with 8 bases lining up with TRBD2. The germline V gene has CDR1 MNHEY and CDR2 SMNVEV (reference sequence). Trimming removed 4 bases from V and 1 base from J; junction bases left unmatched: 6. This CDR3 region has 16 residues.

This clonotype has only a few counts. The V call is TRBV12-3 or TRBV12-4, the J call TRBJ1-1; tentative D call: TRBD1 (5 bases). This CDR3 region has 14 residues. V gave up 6 bases and J gave up 0 bases, with 11 bases separating them. The CDR3: CASRSGLLNTEAFF. CDR3 DNA sequence: TGTGCCAGCAGGTCGGGGCTGTTGAACACTGAAGCTTTCTTT.

With respect to this clonotype: A much bigger clone sits one base away, suggesting this may be a read error. The chain couples TRBV27 to TRBJ1-4, with a possible D match to TRBD1 (6 bases). The CDR3 runs to 14 residues. CDR1 and CDR2 from the germline V gene are MNHEY and SMNVEV (reference sequence). Here the CDR3 reads CASSLLDSNEKLYF. The CDR3 DNA reads as TGTGCCAGCAGTTTATTGGACAGTAATGAAAAACTGTATTTT.

In its sample, this clonotype was seen once. The DNA of the CDR3 is TGCGCCAGCAACCGGGGGGGACAGATTAATTCACCCCTCCACTTT. This codes for CASNRGGQINSPLHF. This chain connects TRBV4-1 to TRBJ1-6; 7 bases fit TRBD1. This CDR3 has 15 residues. V gave up 7 bases and J gave up 6 bases; unmatched junction bases: 9. Germline-derived CDR1 and CDR2 are MGHRA and YSYEKL.

By share of the sample, this clonotype is medium-sized. The J gene is TRBJ2-1, the V gene TRBV12-3 or TRBV12-4; TRBD2 is a possible D gene (5 bases). This CDR3 has 11 residues. V lost 1 base and J 10 bases, leaving 5 bases between the germline ends. The CDR3 spells CASSLGLEQFF. The DNA for the CDR3 is TGTGCCAGCAGTTTAGGACTAGAGCAGTTCTTC.

This clonotype is medium-sized within its sample. The chain combines TRBV27 with TRBJ2-6; no reliable D call. Per the germline V gene, CDR1 is MNHEY and CDR2 is SMNVEV (reference sequence). This CDR3 has 13 residues. V gave up 3 bases and J gave up 3 bases, with 3 bases separating them. CDR3 sequence reads: CASSFGGANVLTF. The CDR3 DNA follows: TGTGCCAGCAGTTTCGGTGGGGCCAACGTCCTGACTTTC.

Comment on this clonotype: The junction departs from the called germline gene at one end, perhaps through a read error. The chain has TRBV7-9 and TRBJ1-2, with D uncertain. This CDR3 has 15 residues. In germline, CDR1 is SEHNR, CDR2 FQNEAQ (reference sequence). CDR3 region: CARSFYPGYNYGYTF. The CDR3 coding sequence is TGTGCCAGAAGCTTCTACCCCGGGTATAACTATGGCTACACCTTC.

The chain joins TRBV20-1 to TRBJ1-1; maybe TRBD1 (5 bases). The V and J ends lost 6 bases and 1 base respectively, with 12 bases between them. This CDR3 has 13 residues. The germline CDR1 and CDR2 sequences are DFQATT and SNEGSKA (reference sequence). CDR3 DNA sequence: TGCAGTGCACCAGGGTATACGAACACTGAAGCTTTCTTT. This codes for CSAPGYTNTEAFF.

By proportion, this clonotype is medium-sized. The rearrangement joins TRBV7-9 to TRBJ2-3; the match to TRBD1 covers 7 bases. Germline V gene sequence: CDR1 SEHNR, CDR2 FQNEAQ (reference sequence). The CDR3 spans 17 residues. V was clipped by 1 base and J by 4 bases; unmatched bases: 11. The CDR3 nucleotides are TGTGCCAGCAGCTTAGGTGACAGGGAAAGGTTAGCAGATACGCAGTATTTT. As protein: CASSLGDRERLADTQYF.

Note on this clonotype: A much larger clonotype is one base distant, so this may be a read error. The CDR3 here is CASSIARQETQYF. The CDR3 DNA sequence: TGTGCCAGCAGCATTGCACGACAAGAGACCCAGTACTTC. The V and J genes are TRBV7-9 and TRBJ2-5; D not resolved. V gave up 5 bases and J gave up 2 bases, with 9 bases separating them. Germline CDR1 SEHNR, CDR2 FQNEAQ (reference sequence). The CDR3 spans 13 residues. Full variable domain (missing parts from reference TRBV7-9 and TRBJ2-5): DTGVSQNPRHKITKRGQNVTFRCDPISEHNRLYWYRQTLGQGPEFLTYFQNEAQLEKSRLLSDRFSAERPKGSFSTLEIQRTEQGDSAMYLCASSIARQETQYFGPGTRLLVL.

This clonotype qualifies as medium-sized. One junction end does not reproduce the germline sequence, and a read error may be involved. The V and J genes are TRBV6-6 and TRBJ1-4; D is perhaps TRBD1 (6 bases). This CDR3 contains 12 residues. CDR1 is MNHNY and CDR2 is SVGAGI in the germline V gene (reference sequence). The CDR3 reads CASSYSTGPPLF. CDR3 sequence (DNA): TGTGCCAGCAGTTACTCGACAGGTCCTCCCCTTTTT.